This T cell receptor (beta chain) derives from a study of blood T cell repertoires in COVID-19. As for the study in general: Material from acute and convalescent COVID-19 was sourced from the United States, Italy and Spain. T cells, B-cell-depleted T cells, or PBMCs supplied cDNA or gDNA.

Germline V lookup: CDR1 SGHNT, CDR2 YYREEE (reference sequence). The CDR3 has 17 residues. V gave up 4 bases and J gave up 2 bases; unmatched junction bases: 10. Profiling relied on immunoSEQ multiplex PCR, and the TCRdb table lists in-frame clones only, not all of them. Of approximately 200,000 clones listed, approximately 78% are singletons. Patients from Seattle were sampled longitudinally, starting during active infection. The chain has TRBV5-4 and TRBJ2-2; 8 nucleotides line up with TRBD2. Input material: peripheral blood. This sequence originates from a woman aged 80 or over with COVID-19, enrolled during active disease. This CDR3 is CASSRTVLAGNTGELFF. The CDR3 DNA reads TGTGCCAGCAGCCGTACCGTGCTAGCGGGTAACACCGGGGAGCTGTTTTTT.